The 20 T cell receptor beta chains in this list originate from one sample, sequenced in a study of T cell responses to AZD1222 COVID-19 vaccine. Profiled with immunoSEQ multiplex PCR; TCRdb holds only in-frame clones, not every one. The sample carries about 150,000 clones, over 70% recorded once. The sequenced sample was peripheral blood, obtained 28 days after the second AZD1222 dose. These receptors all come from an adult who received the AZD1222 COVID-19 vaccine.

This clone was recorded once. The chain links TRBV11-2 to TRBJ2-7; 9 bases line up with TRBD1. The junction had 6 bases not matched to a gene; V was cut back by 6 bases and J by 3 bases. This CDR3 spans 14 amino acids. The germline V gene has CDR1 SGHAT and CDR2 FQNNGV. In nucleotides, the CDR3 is TGTGCCAGCAGTCCGAAGGACAGGGGCTACGAGCAGTACTTC. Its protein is CASSPKDRGYEQYF.

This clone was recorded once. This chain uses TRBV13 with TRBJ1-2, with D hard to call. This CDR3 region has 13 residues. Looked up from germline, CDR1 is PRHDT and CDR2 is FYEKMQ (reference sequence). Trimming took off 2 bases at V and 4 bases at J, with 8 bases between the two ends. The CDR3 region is CASSLPGSYGYTF. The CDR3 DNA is TGTGCCAGCAGCTTACCAGGTTCCTATGGCTACACCTTC.

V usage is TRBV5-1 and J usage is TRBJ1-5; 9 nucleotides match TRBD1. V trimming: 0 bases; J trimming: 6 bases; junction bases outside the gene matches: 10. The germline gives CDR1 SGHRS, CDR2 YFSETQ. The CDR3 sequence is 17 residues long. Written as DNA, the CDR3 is TGCGCCAGCAGCTTGGAACCGCCGGGACAGGGCAGTCAGCCCCAGCATTTT. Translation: CASSLEPPGQGSQPQHF.

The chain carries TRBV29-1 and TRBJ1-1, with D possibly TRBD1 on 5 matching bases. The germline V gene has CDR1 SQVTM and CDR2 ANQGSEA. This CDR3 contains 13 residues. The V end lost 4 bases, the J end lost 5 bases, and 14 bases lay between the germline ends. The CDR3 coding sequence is TGCAGCGTTGCCCAGGGATTAGGTACTGAAGCTTTCTTT. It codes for CSVAQGLGTEAFF.

The CDR3 is CAWSEATVTPQYF. DNA for the CDR3: TGTGCCTGGAGTGAAGCGACCGTCACTCCGCAGTATTTT. The chain has TRBV30 and TRBJ2-3; D is undetermined. The ends were cut back, 1 base at V and 10 bases at J, with 15 bases in the middle. This CDR3 is 13 amino acids long. CDR1 and CDR2 (germline): GTSNPN, SVGIG (reference sequence).

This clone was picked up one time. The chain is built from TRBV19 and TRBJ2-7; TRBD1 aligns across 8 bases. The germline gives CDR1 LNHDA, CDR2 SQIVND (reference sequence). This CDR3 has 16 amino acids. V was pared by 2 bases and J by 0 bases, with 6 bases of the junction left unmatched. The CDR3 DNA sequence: TGTGCCAGTAGTATAAATCTCGGGACAGGCTCCTACGAGCAGTACTTC. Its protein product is CASSINLGTGSYEQYF.

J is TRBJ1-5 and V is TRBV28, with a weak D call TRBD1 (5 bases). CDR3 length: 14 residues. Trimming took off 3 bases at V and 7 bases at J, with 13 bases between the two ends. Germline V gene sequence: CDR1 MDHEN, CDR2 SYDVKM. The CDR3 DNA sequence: TGTGCCAGCAGTTTCAGTGGGGCTGAACAGCCCCAGCATTTT. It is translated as CASSFSGAEQPQHF.

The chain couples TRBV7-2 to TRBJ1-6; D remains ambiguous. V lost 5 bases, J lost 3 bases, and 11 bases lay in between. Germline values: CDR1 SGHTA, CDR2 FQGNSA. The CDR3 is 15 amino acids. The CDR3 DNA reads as TGTGCCAGCAGCGCAGATGCAAGCTATAATTCACCCCTCCACTTT. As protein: CASSADASYNSPLHF.

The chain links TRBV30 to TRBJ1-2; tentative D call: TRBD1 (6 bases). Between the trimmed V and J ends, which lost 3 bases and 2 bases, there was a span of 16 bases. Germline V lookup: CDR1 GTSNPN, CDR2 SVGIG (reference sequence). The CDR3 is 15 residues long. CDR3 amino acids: CAWSKTGQINYGYTF. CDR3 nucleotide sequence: TGTGCCTGGAGCAAGACAGGACAGATCAACTATGGCTACACCTTC.

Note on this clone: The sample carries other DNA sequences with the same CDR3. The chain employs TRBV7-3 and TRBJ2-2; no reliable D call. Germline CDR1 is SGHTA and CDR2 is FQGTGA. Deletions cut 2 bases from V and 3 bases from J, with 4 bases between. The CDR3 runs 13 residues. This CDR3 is CASSLGHTGELFF. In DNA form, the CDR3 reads TGTGCCAGCAGCTTAGGACACACCGGGGAGCTGTTTTTT. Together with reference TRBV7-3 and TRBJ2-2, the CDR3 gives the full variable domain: GAGVSQTPSNKVTEKGKYVELRCDPISGHTALYWYRQSLGQGPEFLIYFQGTGAADDSGLPNDRFFAVRPEGSVSTLKIQRTERGDSAVYLCASSLGHTGELFFGEGSRLTVL.

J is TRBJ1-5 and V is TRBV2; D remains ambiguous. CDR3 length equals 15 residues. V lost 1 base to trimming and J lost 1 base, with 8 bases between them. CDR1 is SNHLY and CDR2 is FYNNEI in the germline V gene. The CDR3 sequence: CASSEEGDSNQPQHF. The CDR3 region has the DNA TGTGCCAGCAGTGAAGAGGGTGACAGCAATCAGCCCCAGCATTTT.

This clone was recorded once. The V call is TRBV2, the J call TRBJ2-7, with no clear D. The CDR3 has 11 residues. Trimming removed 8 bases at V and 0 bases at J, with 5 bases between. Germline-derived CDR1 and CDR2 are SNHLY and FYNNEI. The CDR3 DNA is TGTGCCAGCTTTAGCTCCTACGAGCAGTACTTC. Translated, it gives CASFSSYEQYF.

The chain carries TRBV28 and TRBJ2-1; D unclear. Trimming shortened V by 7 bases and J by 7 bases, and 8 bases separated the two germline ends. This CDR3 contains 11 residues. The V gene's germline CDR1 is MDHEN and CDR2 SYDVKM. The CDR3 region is CASITRNEQFF. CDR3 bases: TGTGCCAGCATAACCCGGAATGAGCAGTTCTTC. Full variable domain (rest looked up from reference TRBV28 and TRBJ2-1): DVKVTQSSRYLVKRTGEKVFLECVQDMDHENMFWYRQDPGLGLRLIYFSYDVKMKEKGDIPEGYSVSREKKERFSLILESASTNQTSMYLCASITRNEQFFGPGTRLTVL.

This CDR3 reads CASSPDRGGYEQYF. DNA of the CDR3: TGTGCCAGCAGCCCGGACAGGGGTGGCTACGAGCAGTACTTC. The genes are TRBV5-4 and TRBJ2-7; TRBD1 agrees at 9 bases. CDR3 length: 14 residues. CDR1 SGHNT and CDR2 YYREEE come from the germline V gene (reference sequence). V was clipped by 4 bases and J by 3 bases; unmatched bases: 5.

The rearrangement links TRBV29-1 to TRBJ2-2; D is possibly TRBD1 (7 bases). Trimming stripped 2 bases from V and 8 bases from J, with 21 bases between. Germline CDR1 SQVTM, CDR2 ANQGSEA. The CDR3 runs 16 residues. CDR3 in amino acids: CSVERWDSSGAGELFF. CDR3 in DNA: TGCAGCGTTGAAAGGTGGGACAGCTCGGGGGCTGGGGAGCTGTTTTTT.

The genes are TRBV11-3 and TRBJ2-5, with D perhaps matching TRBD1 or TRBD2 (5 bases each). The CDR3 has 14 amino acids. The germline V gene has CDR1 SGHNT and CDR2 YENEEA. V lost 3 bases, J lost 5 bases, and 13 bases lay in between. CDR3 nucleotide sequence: TGTGCCAGCAGCTTGGGACCCGTGGCTGAGACCCAGTACTTC. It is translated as CASSLGPVAETQYF.

The CDR3 spells CASSLKSLNTEAFF. CDR3 DNA: TGTGCCAGCAGCTTAAAGAGTTTGAACACTGAAGCTTTCTTT. The chain employs TRBV7-2 and TRBJ1-1; D is uncertain. Germline CDR1 SGHTA, CDR2 FQGNSA. With 2 bases removed from V and 0 bases from J, the gap between germline ends came to 7 bases. There are 14 residues in the CDR3.

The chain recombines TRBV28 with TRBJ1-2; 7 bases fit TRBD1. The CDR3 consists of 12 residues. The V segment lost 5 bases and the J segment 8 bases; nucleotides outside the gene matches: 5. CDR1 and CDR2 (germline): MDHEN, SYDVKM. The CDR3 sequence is CASSEGAKGYTF. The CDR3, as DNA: TGTGCCAGCAGTGAGGGGGCGAAGGGCTACACCTTC.

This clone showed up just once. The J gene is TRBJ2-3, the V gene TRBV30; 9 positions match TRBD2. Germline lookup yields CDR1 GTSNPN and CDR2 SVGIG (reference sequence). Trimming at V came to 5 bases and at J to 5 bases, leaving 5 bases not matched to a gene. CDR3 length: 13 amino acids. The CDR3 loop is CAWEGLAEDTQYF. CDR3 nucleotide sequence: TGTGCCTGGGAGGGACTAGCAGAAGATACGCAGTATTTT.

The CDR3: CARKLRAGTYNEQFF. CDR3 in DNA: TGTGCTAGGAAGTTGAGGGCGGGCACCTACAATGAGCAGTTCTTC. This chain connects TRBV12-5 to TRBJ2-1, with a weak D call TRBD2 (5 bases). This CDR3 has 15 amino acids. Germline V gene lookup returns CDR1 LGHNT and CDR2 FRNRAP. Trimming cost V 9 bases and J 2 bases, with 17 bases left between them.